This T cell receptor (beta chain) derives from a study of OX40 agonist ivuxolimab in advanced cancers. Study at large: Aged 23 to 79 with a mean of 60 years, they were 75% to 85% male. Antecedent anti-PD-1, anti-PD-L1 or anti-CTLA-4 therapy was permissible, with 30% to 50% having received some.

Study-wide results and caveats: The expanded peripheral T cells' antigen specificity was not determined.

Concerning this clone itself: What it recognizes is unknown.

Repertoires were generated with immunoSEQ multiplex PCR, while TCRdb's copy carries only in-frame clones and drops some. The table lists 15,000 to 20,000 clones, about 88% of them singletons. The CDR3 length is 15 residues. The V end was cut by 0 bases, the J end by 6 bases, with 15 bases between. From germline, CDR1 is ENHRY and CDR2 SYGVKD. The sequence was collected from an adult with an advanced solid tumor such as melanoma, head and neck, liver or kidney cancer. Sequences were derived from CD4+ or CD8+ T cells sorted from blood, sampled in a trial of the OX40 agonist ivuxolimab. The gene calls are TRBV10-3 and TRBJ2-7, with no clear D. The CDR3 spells CAISESQLLSPEQYF. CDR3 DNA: TGTGCCATCAGTGAGTCCCAGCTACTTTCCCCCGAGCAGTACTTC.